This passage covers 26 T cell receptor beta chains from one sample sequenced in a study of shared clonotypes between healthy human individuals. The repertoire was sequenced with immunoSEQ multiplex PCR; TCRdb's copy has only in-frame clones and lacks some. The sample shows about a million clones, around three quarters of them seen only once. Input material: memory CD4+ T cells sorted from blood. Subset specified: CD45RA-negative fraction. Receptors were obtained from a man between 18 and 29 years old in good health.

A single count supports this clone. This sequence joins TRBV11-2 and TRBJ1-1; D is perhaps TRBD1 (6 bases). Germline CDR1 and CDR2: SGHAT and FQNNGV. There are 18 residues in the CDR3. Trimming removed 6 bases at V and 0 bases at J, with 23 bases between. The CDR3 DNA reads TGTGCCAGCAGGAGGACAGCGCTCGATATCCTCATGAACACTGAAGCTTTCTTT. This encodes CASRRTALDILMNTEAFF. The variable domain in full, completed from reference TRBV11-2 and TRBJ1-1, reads EAGVAQSPRYKIIEKRQSVAFWCNPISGHATLYWYQQILGQGPKLLIQFQNNGVVDDSQLPKDRFSAERLKGVDSTLKIQPAKLEDSAVYLCASRRTALDILMNTEAFFGQGTRLTVV.

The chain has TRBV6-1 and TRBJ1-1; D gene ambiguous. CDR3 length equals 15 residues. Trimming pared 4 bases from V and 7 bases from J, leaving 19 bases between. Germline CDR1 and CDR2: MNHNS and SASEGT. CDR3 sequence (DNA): TGTGCCAGCAGTGCCACGCAGAAACAGATGAGTGAAGCTTTCTTT. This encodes CASSATQKQMSEAFF.

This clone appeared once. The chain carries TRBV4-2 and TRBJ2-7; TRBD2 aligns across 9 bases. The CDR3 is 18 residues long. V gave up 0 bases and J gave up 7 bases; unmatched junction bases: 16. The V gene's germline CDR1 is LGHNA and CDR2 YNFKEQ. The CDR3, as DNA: TGTGCCAGCAGCCAAGAAGCCGCCATTGGCGGGAGGGCCGGTGAGCAGTACTTC. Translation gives CASSQEAAIGGRAGEQYF.

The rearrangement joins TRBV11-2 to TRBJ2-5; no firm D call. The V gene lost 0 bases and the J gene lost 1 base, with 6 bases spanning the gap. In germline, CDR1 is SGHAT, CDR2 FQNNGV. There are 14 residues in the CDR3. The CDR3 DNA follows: TGTGCCAGCAGCTTAGACACAGCCCAAGAGACCCAGTACTTC. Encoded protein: CASSLDTAQETQYF.

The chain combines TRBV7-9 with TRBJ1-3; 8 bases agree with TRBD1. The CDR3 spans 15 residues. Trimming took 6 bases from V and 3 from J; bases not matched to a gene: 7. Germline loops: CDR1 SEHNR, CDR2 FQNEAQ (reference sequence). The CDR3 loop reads CASRLDRGGGNTIYF. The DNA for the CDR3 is TGTGCCAGCAGGCTAGACAGGGGAGGTGGAAACACCATATATTTT.

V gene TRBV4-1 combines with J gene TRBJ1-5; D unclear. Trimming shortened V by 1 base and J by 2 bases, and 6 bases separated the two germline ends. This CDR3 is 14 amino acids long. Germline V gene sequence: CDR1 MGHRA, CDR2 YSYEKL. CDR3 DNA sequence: TGCGCCAGCAGCCAAGGTTATGGCAATCAGCCCCAGCATTTT. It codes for CASSQGYGNQPQHF.

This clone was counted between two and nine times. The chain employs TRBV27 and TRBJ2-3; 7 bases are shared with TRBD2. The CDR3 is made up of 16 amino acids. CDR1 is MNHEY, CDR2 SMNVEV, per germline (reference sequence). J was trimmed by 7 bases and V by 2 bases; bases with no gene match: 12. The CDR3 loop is CASSLPGTAREHTQYF. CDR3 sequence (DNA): TGTGCCAGCAGTTTACCCGGGACCGCGCGGGAGCATACGCAGTATTTT.

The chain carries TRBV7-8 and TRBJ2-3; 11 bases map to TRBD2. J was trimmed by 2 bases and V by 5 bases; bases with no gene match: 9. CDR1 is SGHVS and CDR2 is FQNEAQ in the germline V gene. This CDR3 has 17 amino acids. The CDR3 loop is CASSKTSGVLSTDTQYF. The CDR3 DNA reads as TGTGCCAGCAGCAAGACTAGCGGGGTTCTCTCCACAGATACGCAGTATTTT.

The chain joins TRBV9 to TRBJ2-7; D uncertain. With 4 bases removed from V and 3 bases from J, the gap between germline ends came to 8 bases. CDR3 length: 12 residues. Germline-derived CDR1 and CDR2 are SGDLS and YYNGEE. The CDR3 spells CASSPDFYEQYF. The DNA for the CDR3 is TGTGCCAGCAGCCCCGATTTCTACGAGCAGTACTTC.

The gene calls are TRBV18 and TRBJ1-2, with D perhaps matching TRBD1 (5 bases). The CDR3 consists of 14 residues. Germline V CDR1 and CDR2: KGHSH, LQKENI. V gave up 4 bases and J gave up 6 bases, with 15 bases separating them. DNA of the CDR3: TGTGCCAGCTCACGTAATTCAGGGTTGGATGGCTACACCTTC. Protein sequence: CASSRNSGLDGYTF.

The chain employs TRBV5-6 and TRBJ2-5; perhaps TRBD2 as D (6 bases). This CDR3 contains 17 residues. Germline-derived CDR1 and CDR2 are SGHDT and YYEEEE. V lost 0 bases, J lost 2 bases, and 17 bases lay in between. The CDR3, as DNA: TGTGCCAGCAGCTTGGGGGAAATACGGGGGTTTCAAGAGACCCAGTACTTC. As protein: CASSLGEIRGFQETQYF.

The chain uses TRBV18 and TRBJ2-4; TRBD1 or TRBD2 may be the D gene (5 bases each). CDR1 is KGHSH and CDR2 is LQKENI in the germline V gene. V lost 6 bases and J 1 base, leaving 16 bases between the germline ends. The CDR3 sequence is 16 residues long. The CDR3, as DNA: TGTGCCAGCTCCCCTCAGGGAGTGGTTGCCAAAAACATTCAGTACTTC. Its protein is CASSPQGVVAKNIQYF.

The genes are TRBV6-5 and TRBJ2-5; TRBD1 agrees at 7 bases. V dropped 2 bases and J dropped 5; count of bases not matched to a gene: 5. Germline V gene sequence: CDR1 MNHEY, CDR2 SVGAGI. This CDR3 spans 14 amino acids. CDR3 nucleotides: TGTGCCAGCAGTTACAGGGGGCCTCGGGAGACCCAGTACTTC. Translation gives CASSYRGPRETQYF.

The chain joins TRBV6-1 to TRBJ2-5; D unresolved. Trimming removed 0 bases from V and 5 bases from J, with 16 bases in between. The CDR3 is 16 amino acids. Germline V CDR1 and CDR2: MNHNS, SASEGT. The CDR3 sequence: CASSEAITATWETQYF. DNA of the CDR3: TGTGCCAGCAGTGAAGCAATCACCGCGACGTGGGAGACCCAGTACTTC.

Written as DNA, the CDR3 is TGTGCCAGCAAGTTTGAGCAGGCGGATTCACCCCTCCACTTT. It translates to CASKFEQADSPLHF. V and J are TRBV27 and TRBJ1-6; D call uncertain. The CDR3 runs to 14 residues. CDR1 is MNHEY, CDR2 SMNVEV, per germline (reference sequence). The V end was cut by 7 bases, the J end by 8 bases, with 15 bases between.

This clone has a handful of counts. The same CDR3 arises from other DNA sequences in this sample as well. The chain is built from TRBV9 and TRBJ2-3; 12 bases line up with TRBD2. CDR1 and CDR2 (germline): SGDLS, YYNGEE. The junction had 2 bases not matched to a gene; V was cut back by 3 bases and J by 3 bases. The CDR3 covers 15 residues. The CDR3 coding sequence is TGTGCCAGCAGCGCGACTAGCGGGGGAACAGATACGCAGTATTTT. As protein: CASSATSGGTDTQYF.

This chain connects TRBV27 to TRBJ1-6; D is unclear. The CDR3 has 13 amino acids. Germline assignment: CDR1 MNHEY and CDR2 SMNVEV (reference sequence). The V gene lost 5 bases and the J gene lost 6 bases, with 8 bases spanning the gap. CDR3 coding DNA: TGTGCCAGCAGTGTAAACCGTAATTCACCCCTCCACTTT. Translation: CASSVNRNSPLHF.

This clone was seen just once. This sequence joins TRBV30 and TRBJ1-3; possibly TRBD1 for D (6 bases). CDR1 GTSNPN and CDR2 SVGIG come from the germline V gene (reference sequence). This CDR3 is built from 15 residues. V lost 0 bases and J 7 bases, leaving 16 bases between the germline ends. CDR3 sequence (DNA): TGTGCCTGGAGTGTACTTTTGGGGGGCGGCAACACCATATATTTT. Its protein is CAWSVLLGGGNTIYF.

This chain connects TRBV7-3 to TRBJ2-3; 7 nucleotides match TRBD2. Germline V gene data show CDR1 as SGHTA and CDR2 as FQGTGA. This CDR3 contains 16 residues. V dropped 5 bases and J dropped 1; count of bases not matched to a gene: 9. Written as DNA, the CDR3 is TGTGCCAGCAGCCCCGGGTTGGGGGGGGGCACAGATACGCAGTATTTT. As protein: CASSPGLGGGTDTQYF.

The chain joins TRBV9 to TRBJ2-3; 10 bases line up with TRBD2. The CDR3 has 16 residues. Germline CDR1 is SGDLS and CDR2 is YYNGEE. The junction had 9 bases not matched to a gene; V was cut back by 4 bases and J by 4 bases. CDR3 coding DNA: TGTGCCAGCAGCCCCCGCTGGCTAGCGGGGGCAGATACGCAGTATTTT. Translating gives CASSPRWLAGADTQYF.

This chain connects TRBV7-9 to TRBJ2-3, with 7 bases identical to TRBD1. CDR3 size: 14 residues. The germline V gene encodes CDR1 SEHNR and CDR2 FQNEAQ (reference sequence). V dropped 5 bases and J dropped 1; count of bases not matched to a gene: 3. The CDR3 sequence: CASSRQGRTDTQYF. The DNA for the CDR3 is TGTGCCAGCAGCCGACAGGGCCGCACAGATACGCAGTATTTT.

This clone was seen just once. Written as DNA, the CDR3 is TGTGCCAGCAGTTCCGGGACTAGGGGAAACGAGCAGTACTTC. It codes for CASSSGTRGNEQYF. This chain connects TRBV6-5 to TRBJ2-7, with 8 bases that match TRBD2. Unmatched junction bases numbered 7, after V lost 4 bases and J lost 5 bases. This CDR3 is 14 amino acids long. Looked up from germline, CDR1 is MNHEY and CDR2 is SVGAGI.

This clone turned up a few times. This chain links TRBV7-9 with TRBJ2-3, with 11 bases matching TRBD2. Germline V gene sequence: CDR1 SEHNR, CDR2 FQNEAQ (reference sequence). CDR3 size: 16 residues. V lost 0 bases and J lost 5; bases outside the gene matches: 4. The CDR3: CASSLAPLAGGDTQYF. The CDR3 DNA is TGTGCCAGCAGCTTAGCCCCCCTAGCGGGGGGAGATACGCAGTATTTT.

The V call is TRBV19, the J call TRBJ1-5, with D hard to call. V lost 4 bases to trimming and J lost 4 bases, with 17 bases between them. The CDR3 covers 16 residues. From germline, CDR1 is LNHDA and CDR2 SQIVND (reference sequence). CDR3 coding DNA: TGTGCCAGTAGTAGTGAAAGGGCCAGACTGAATCAGCCCCAGCATTTT. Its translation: CASSSERARLNQPQHF.

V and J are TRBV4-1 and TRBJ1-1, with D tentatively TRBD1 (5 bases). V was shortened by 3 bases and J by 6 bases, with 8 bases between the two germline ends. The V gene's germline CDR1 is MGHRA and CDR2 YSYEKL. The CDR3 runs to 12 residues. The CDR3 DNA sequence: TGCGCCAGCAGCCAGTCAGGGTCTGAAGCTTTCTTT. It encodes CASSQSGSEAFF.

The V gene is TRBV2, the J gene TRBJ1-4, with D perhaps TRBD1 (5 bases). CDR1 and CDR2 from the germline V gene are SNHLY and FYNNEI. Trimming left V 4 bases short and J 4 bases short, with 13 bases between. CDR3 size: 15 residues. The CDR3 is CASSGPGFDNEKLFF. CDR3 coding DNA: TGTGCCAGCAGTGGACCAGGGTTTGATAATGAAAAACTGTTTTTT.